A selection of T cell receptor beta chains follows, all from one sample in a study of human thymus T cells. Some clones are missing from TCRdb's copy, which holds only in-frame ones; the method was immunoSEQ multiplex PCR. This table has about 120,000 clones, just under 95% appearing once. Specimen: thymus tissue. The receptors derive from a boy less than two years old with a congenital heart defect but otherwise immunologically healthy. Both conserved end residues are part of each CDR3. A D gene is named only where the DNA matches it firmly. Size is omitted from some rows. Given values are once, few, many or a class for expanded clones.

V gene	J gene	clone size	D gene	CDR3 DNA	CDR3 protein
TRBV30	TRBJ2-1	NA	TRBD2	TGTGCCTGGAAAATGGGAGGGGAGGGTGCCGAGCAGTTCTTC	CAWKMGGEGAEQFF
TRBV27	TRBJ2-1	once	TRBD1	TGTGCCAGCCCTTTCTTCAGGGGGAATGAGCAGTTCTTC	CASPFFRGNEQFF
TRBV5-1	TRBJ2-7	once	NA	TGCGCCAGCAGCAGGATTGGGGAGCAGTACTTC	CASSRIGEQYF
TRBV7-2	TRBJ1-3	once	NA	TGTGCCAGCAGCTTAATAAGGAACACCATATATTTT	CASSLIRNTIYF
TRBV15	TRBJ2-2	NA	NA	TGTGCCACCAGCAGAGCAAAGAACACCGGGGAGCTGTTTTTT	CATSRAKNTGELFF
TRBV5-5	TRBJ2-7	NA	NA	TGTGCCAGCAGCTTGGCGAGGACGCCGATCTCCTACGAGCAGTACTTC	CASSLARTPISYEQYF
TRBV19	TRBJ2-3	NA	NA	TGTGCCAGTAACCGACAAAGCACAGATACGCAGTATTTT	CASNRQSTDTQYF
TRBV6-5	TRBJ2-5	NA	TRBD2	TGTGCCAGCAGTTACTCGAAAGCGGGGGGCATCGAGACCCAGTACTTC	CASSYSKAGGIETQYF
TRBV29-1	TRBJ2-5	NA	NA	TGCAGCGTTGGTCAGGGACCGAAAGAGACCCAGTACTTC	CSVGQGPKETQYF
TRBV11-2	TRBJ2-1	NA	TRBD2	TGTGCCAGCAGGTCCCTAGCGGGGGGATATCTTACGAATGAGCAGTTCTTC	CASRSLAGGYLTNEQFF
TRBV4-3	TRBJ1-3	NA	NA	TGCGCCAGCAGCCAAGATCCGGGGGGCCAGGGAAACACCATATATTTT	CASSQDPGGQGNTIYF
TRBV5-4	TRBJ2-7	NA	TRBD1	TGTGCCAGCAGACCAGGAAAGACAGGGCGGAAAAACGAGCAGTACTTC	CASRPGKTGRKNEQYF
TRBV5-4	TRBJ1-2	NA	NA	TGTGCCAGCAGCTCTGGGGGGAACTATGGCTACACCTTC	CASSSGGNYGYTF
TRBV6-5	TRBJ2-2	once	TRBD1	TGTGCCAGCAGTTTTGACCCCGGGACAGGGACCGGGGAGCTGTTTTTT	CASSFDPGTGTGELFF
TRBV19	TRBJ2-2	NA	NA	TGTGCCAGTAGATCCACCGGGACCACCGGGGAGCTGTTTTTT	CASRSTGTTGELFF
TRBV11-2	TRBJ1-1	NA	TRBD1	TGTGCCAGCAGCCGGGAACCGGGACAGAGAGGCCCCAGAAACACTGAAGCTTTCTTT	CASSREPGQRGPRNTEAFF
TRBV7-8	TRBJ2-3	once	TRBD2	TGTGCCAGCAGCTTAAGGAGGCTAGCGGGGGCTACTAGCACAGATACGCAGTATTTT	CASSLRRLAGATSTDTQYF
TRBV6-6	TRBJ1-2	NA	TRBD1	TGTGCCAGCAGTTACTGCAATAACAGGGGTTGCCGGGTTCATACCTTC	CASSYCNNRGCRVHTF
TRBV13	TRBJ2-5	NA	TRBD2	TGTGCCAGCAGCCGTAGCGGGGGGGCCGAGGAGACCCAGTACTTC	CASSRSGGAEETQYF
TRBV10-3	TRBJ2-3	once	NA	TGTGCCATCAGTGAACAGGGAGATACGCAGTATTTT	CAISEQGDTQYF
TRBV7-2	TRBJ2-7	NA	NA	TGTGCCAGCAGCTCCCTATTTACCTACGAGCAGTACTTC	CASSSLFTYEQYF
TRBV7-8	TRBJ2-5	NA	NA	TGTGCCAGCAGCTTGAGAGGGGAGACCCAGTACTTC	CASSLRGETQYF
TRBV19	TRBJ2-3	once	NA	TGTGCCAGTAGTCCCCGAGGACTAATAGATACGCAGTATTTT	CASSPRGLIDTQYF
TRBV12-5	TRBJ2-7	NA	NA	TGTGCTAGTGGTTTTTGGGGCCGTACTTTCCCCTACGAGCAGTACTTC	CASGFWGRTFPYEQYF
TRBV7-8	TRBJ2-3	NA	TRBD1	TGTGCCAGCAGCCGGAACAGGGGGGCAGATACGCAGTATTTT	CASSRNRGADTQYF
TRBV2	TRBJ2-1	once	NA	TGTGCCAGCAGTGATGACTCCGAGCAGTTCTTC	CASSDDSEQFF
TRBV5-1	TRBJ2-3	NA	TRBD2	TGCGCCAGCAGCTTAGCGGGGCAGGGAGATACGCAGTATTTT	CASSLAGQGDTQYF
TRBV4-3	TRBJ1-2	once	NA	TGCGCCAGCAGCCAAGATGCTCCGTTAAGGAATGGTTACACCTTC	CASSQDAPLRNGYTF
TRBV5-4	TRBJ1-2	NA	NA	TGTGCCAGCAGCTCCCCCCGCTATGATGGCTACACCTTC	CASSSPRYDGYTF
TRBV7-8	TRBJ2-2	NA	TRBD2	TGTGCCAGCAGCTCTAGCGGGGGTGGGGAGCTGTTTTTT	CASSSSGGGELFF
TRBV18	TRBJ2-5	NA	NA	TGTGCCAGCTCACCACCCCGAGGGCGGGGCGAGACCCAGTACTTC	CASSPPRGRGETQYF
TRBV4-1	TRBJ1-5	NA	NA	TGCGCCAGCAGCCAACGGTGGACCAATCAGCCCCAGCATTTT	CASSQRWTNQPQHF
TRBV25-1	TRBJ1-2	NA	NA	TGTGCCAGCAGCCATGTGAGTGGTGGCTACACCTTC	CASSHVSGGYTF
TRBV5-1	TRBJ2-1	NA	NA	TGCGCCAGCAGCCCAAACCGGGGCTTCTACAATGAGCAGTTCTTC	CASSPNRGFYNEQFF
TRBV6-4	TRBJ2-3	NA	NA	TGTGCCAGCAGTGACTCCCCGAGGAATACGCAGTATTTT	CASSDSPRNTQYF
TRBV4-3	TRBJ1-2	NA	NA	TGCGCCAGCAGCCAAGGCGGGTCGATCTATGGCTACACCTTC	CASSQGGSIYGYTF
TRBV21-1	TRBJ1-5	NA	NA	TGTGCCAGCAGCATGGGGGACGGAGTCAATCAGCCCCAGCATTTT	CASSMGDGVNQPQHF
TRBV4-1	TRBJ2-7	NA	TRBD2	TGCGCCAGCAGCCTAAGACCGGGGGGAACAGTAGACGAGCAGTACTTC	CASSLRPGGTVDEQYF
TRBV19	TRBJ1-1	NA	NA	TGTGCCAGTAGTATAGAAGGAGCAGCCAGCATGAACACTGAAGCTTTCTTT	CASSIEGAASMNTEAFF
TRBV5-1	TRBJ1-1	NA	TRBD1	TGCGCCAGCAGCTTGCCGGGACAGGGAAGGACTGAAGCTTTCTTT	CASSLPGQGRTEAFF
TRBV19	TRBJ1-1	NA	TRBD1	TGTGCCAGTAGTAGGGGGGGACAGGGGAACACTGAAGCTTTCTTT	CASSRGGQGNTEAFF
TRBV4-2	TRBJ2-5	NA	NA	TGTGCCAGCAGCCAAGAATGGGGGGCTAGAGAGACCCAGTACTTC	CASSQEWGARETQYF
TRBV5-1	TRBJ2-3	NA	TRBD2	TGCGCCAGCAGCTTGGATGTAGCGGGTTCGACGAGCACAGATACGCAGTATTTT	CASSLDVAGSTSTDTQYF